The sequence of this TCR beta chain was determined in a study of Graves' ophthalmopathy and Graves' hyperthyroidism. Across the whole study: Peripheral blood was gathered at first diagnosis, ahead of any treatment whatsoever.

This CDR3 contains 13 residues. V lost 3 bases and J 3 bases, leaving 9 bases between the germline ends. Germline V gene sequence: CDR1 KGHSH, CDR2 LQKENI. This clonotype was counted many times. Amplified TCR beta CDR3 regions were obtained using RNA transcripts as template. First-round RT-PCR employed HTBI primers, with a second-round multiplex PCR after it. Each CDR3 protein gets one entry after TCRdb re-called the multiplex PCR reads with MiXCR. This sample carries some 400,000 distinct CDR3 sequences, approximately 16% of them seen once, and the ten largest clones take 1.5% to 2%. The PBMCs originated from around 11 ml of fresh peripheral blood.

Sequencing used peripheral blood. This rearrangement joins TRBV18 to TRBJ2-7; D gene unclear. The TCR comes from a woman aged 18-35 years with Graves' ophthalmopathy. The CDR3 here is CASSPSVNYEQYF. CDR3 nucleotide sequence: TGTGCCAGCTCACCTTCGGTGAACTACGAGCAGTACTTC.